A selection of T cell receptor beta chains follows, all from one sample in a study of T cells after yellow fever vaccination. TCRdb itself ran the 5' RACE reads through MiXCR, one entry per CDR3 protein. The sample records a few hundred thousand distinct CDR3 sequences, 8.7% being singletons. The sequencing here drew on CD4+ T cells sorted from PBMCs, taken 5 days after the yellow fever booster vaccination. Receptors originate from a man between 18 and 35 years old who received the YFV17D yellow fever vaccine. CDR3s include the opening cysteine and the closing phenylalanine or tryptophan. The order of the fields is V gene, J gene, clone size, D gene, CDR3 DNA, CDR3 protein. The D gene is left open where the match is weak. Clone size is given for some rows only: seen once, a few or many times, or a class if the clone is expanded.

TRBV2	TRBJ2-3	-	TRBD2	TGTGCCAGCATGGGGAGGGGCACAGATACGCAGTATTTT	CASMGRGTDTQYF
TRBV10-3	TRBJ1-4	few	-	TGTGCCATCAGAAGAGGGGTTAATGAAAAACTGTTTTTT	CAIRRGVNEKLFF
TRBV7-2	TRBJ2-7	few	TRBD1	TGTGCCAGCAGCTTAGGGGACAGGGGAACCTACGAGCAGTACTTC	CASSLGDRGTYEQYF
TRBV10-3	TRBJ2-3	-	-	TGTGCCACCTATGGCACAGATACGCAGTATTTT	CATYGTDTQYF
TRBV6-5	TRBJ2-1	-	-	TGTGCCACGAGGACTCGGGACAATGAGCAGTTCTTC	CATRTRDNEQFF
TRBV19	TRBJ1-2	many	-	TGTGCCAGTAGTAACCCCACGGGGAGGCCCGCAACCTATGGCTACACCTTC	CASSNPTGRPATYGYTF
TRBV5-1	TRBJ2-4	few	-	TGCGCCAGCAGCTTGGTCAGGGGACTCAAAAACATTCAGTACTTC	CASSLVRGLKNIQYF
TRBV4-2	TRBJ2-1	-	TRBD2	TGTGCCAGCAGCCACCTCCTGGCGGGGGGGCTCGATGAGCAGTTCTTC	CASSHLLAGGLDEQFF
TRBV25-1	TRBJ1-1	-	-	TGTGCCAGCAGTGGCCGGGGATTGAACACTGAAGCTTTCTTT	CASSGRGLNTEAFF
TRBV11-3	TRBJ2-7	few	-	TGTGCCAGCAGCTTGGGACGGGTGGTGCAGTACTTC	CASSLGRVVQYF
TRBV18	TRBJ1-1	few	TRBD1	TGTGCCAGCTCACCACCGGACAGGGGGATCACTGAAGCTTTCTTT	CASSPPDRGITEAFF
TRBV3-1	TRBJ1-1	many	-	TGTGCCAGCAGCCCATCTGGCACTGAAGCTTTCTTT	CASSPSGTEAFF
TRBV7-9	TRBJ1-1	-	TRBD1	TGTGCCAGCAGCTCGACAGGGTCGAACACTGAAGCTCTCTTT	CASSSTGSNTEALF
TRBV5-1	TRBJ2-1	-	-	TGCGCCAGCAGCAGGGATGGCGGCAGGGTAGCTGAGCAGTTCTTC	CASSRDGGRVAEQFF
TRBV5-5	TRBJ2-5	-	TRBD1	TGTGCCAGCAGTCACAGGGGGCGGGAGACCCAGTACTTC	CASSHRGRETQYF
TRBV25-1	TRBJ2-5	few	TRBD2	TGTGCCAGCAGTGAAGGAGGGGTAGCGGGCCCACTGGGGGAGACCCAGTACTTC	CASSEGGVAGPLGETQYF
TRBV29-1	TRBJ1-1	-	-	TGCAGCGTTCAGGGACGTCTGAACACTGAAGCTTTCTTT	CSVQGRLNTEAFF
TRBV7-9	TRBJ2-2	many	TRBD2	TGTGCCAGCAGCGAGACTAGCGCCACGCCTCCAGAGCTGTTTTTT	CASSETSATPPELFF
TRBV7-8	TRBJ2-3	many	TRBD2	TGTGCCAGCAGCCAAGGACAGGACCAAAGGGGACTAGCGGGCAATACGCAGTATTTT	CASSQGQDQRGLAGNTQYF
TRBV7-8	TRBJ1-1	few	-	TGTGCCAGCAGCTTAGCAATTTTAGGTCGCAGGGGCACTGAAGCTTTCTTT	CASSLAILGRRGTEAFF
TRBV6-1	TRBJ1-1	few	-	TGTGCCAGCAGTGAACAGGGCACTGAAGCTTTCTTT	CASSEQGTEAFF
TRBV7-3	TRBJ2-3	many	TRBD2	TGTGCCAGCAGCTTATACCCTAGCGGCGGCACAGATACGCAGTATTTT	CASSLYPSGGTDTQYF